At least ten counts were recorded for the clone carrying this TCR beta chain. The junction does not match germline at one end; this may be a read error. Assembly of TCR beta libraries relied on iRepertoire HTBI primers together with Arm-PCR of CDR3 regions. TCRdb reprocessed the multiplex PCR reads with MiXCR, giving one entry per CDR3 protein. The sample comprises 400,000 to 450,000 distinct CDR3 sequences, 15% of which are singletons, and 15% to 20% rests with the top ten. Time point indicated: newly diagnosed GD, antithyroid drugs for less than 3 months. PBMCs provided the RNA from which the TCR library was made. The sample is drawn from a study of regulatory T cells in long-lasting Graves disease. At the level of the study: Antithyroid drug use was under 3 months in newly diagnosed Graves' patients.

These data were also reused for a study on T cells in Graves' hyperthyroidism and ophthalmopathy. That study adds: Diagnosis relied on clinical symptoms, serum thyroxine and TRAb, thyroid ultrasound and orbital computed tomography.

This TCR came from a woman in her thirties with Graves disease. This specimen was peripheral blood mononuclear cells (PBMCs), taken at new diagnosis, from a patient treated with antithyroid drugs.

The CDR3 nucleotides read TGTGCCAGCAGCCCCGCCGGACTCACGGGGTTGGCGTTT. This gives the protein CASSPAGLTGLAF. The chain carries TRBV11-2 and TRBJ2-3; perhaps TRBD2 as D (5 bases). This CDR3 has 13 amino acids. Germline lookup yields CDR1 SGHAT and CDR2 FQNNGV.